In its sample, the clone carrying this T cell receptor beta chain was seen a few times. No antigen is known for it. Amplification targeted TCR beta CDR3 regions from RNA transcripts. The study used the HTBI primer set for a first-round RT-PCR of the TCR CDR3. TCRdb analysed the multiplex PCR reads with MiXCR anew, one entry per CDR3 protein. The sample lists 500,000 to 650,000 distinct CDR3 sequences; 12% to 15% were seen once. This entry belongs to a study of T cells in Graves' hyperthyroidism and ophthalmopathy. The overall study: Peripheral blood was acquired at first diagnosis, ahead of any therapy whatsoever.

The study, taken as a whole, reports: The model forecast ophthalmopathy, anticipating it by a median around 6.5 months before onset.

Trimming took off 3 bases at V and 5 bases at J, with 13 bases between the two ends. The germline CDR1 and CDR2 sequences are SQVTM and ANQGSEA. The CDR3 is 13 residues long. This sequence was found in a woman between 40 and 55 years old with Graves' hyperthyroidism. The chain employs TRBV29-1 and TRBJ1-1, with D possibly matching TRBD1 (5 bases). The sequencing input was blood. CDR3 sequence reads: CSVDSGGRTEAFF. In nucleotides, the CDR3 is TGCAGCGTTGACTCCGGGGGTAGGACTGAAGCTTTCTTT.